This T cell receptor (beta chain) was found in a study of cytomegalovirus exposure and HLA in healthy donors. V gave up 5 bases and J gave up 2 bases, with 17 bases separating them. The germline gives CDR1 SEHNR, CDR2 FQNEAQ (reference sequence). This CDR3 comprises 16 residues. Primers included in the PCR were 60 Vbeta and 13 Jbeta primers. TCRdb's copy holds only in-frame clones and misses some; the assay was immunoSEQ multiplex PCR. The sample consists of approximately 110,000 clones, roughly 15% of them appearing once. What was sequenced was PBMCs. This receptor was obtained from a young woman in good health and CMV-seronegative. The gene calls are TRBV7-9 and TRBJ2-3; tentative D call: TRBD2 (6 bases). The CDR3 sequence is CASSGGRGRFTDTQYF. The CDR3, as DNA: TGTGCCAGCAGCGGCGGGCGGGGAAGATTCACAGATACGCAGTATTTT.